The clone carrying this T cell receptor beta chain was counted once. Its antigen is not identified. The data stem from a study of CD8+CD57+ T cells in acquired aplastic anemia. Study-wide results and limits: Nearly 30 was the count of CD8+ CDR3 sequences that patients shared with controls.

This CDR3 has 15 residues. Looked up from germline, CDR1 is SGHRS and CDR2 is YFSETQ. V gave up 1 base and J gave up 8 bases, with 13 bases separating them. Genomic DNA, serving as template, underwent TCR beta VDJ and CDR3 profiling. TCRdb reanalysed the reads using MiXCR and keeps one entry per CDR3 protein. The table has 150,000 or so distinct CDR3 sequences, 50% to 75% seen once; the top ten hold 45% to 50%. Sequenced: sorted CD4+, CD8+, or CD8+CD57+ T cells (not recorded which) from PBMCs. The J gene is TRBJ1-6, the V gene TRBV5-1; weak D call: TRBD1 (5 bases). This TCR was sampled from a human donor in good health. The CDR3 nucleotides read TGCGCCAGCAGCTTGTCGGTGCAGGGTGATTCACCCCTCCACTTT. It is translated as CASSLSVQGDSPLHF.